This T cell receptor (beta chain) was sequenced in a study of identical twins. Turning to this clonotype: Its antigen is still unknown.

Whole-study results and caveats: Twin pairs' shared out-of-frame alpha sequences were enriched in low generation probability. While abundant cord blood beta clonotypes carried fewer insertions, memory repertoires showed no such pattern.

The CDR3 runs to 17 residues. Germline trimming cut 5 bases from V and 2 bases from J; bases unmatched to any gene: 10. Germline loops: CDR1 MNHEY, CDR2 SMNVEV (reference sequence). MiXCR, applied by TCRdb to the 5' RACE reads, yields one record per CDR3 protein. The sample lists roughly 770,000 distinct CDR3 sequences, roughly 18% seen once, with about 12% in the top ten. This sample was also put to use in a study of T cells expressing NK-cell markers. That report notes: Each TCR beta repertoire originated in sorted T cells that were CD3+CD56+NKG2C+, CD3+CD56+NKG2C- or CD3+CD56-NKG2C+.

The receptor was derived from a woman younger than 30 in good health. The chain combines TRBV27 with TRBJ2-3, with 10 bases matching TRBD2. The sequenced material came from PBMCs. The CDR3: CASSGSGLAVTTDTQYF. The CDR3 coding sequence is TGTGCCAGCAGTGGGTCCGGACTAGCGGTTACCACAGATACGCAGTATTTT.